A single sample gave rise to the 28 T cell receptor beta chains below, sequenced in a study of read filtering for tumor transcriptome and immune sequencing. This library used roughly 370 ng RNA and molecular barcoded adaptors spanning alpha/delta and beta/gamma chains. TCRdb reanalysed the reads using MiXCR and keeps one entry per CDR3 protein. The sample carries more than 55,000 distinct CDR3 sequences, roughly 19% recorded once. Sequencing was done on a sample of a population of CD138-negative cells sorted from bone marrow. The receptors stem from a donor at least 40 years old with multiple myeloma.

This clonotype was recorded at least ten times. V and J are TRBV7-3 and TRBJ1-2, with D unclear. CDR1 and CDR2 from the germline V gene are SGHTA and FQGTGA. With 1 base removed from V and 4 bases from J, the gap between germline ends came to 16 bases. This CDR3 spans 16 amino acids. The CDR3 reads CASSLKVRADLYGYTF. The DNA of the CDR3 is TGTGCCAGCAGCTTAAAGGTCCGGGCGGACCTCTATGGCTACACCTTC.

In this sample, this clonotype turned up many times. The chain joins TRBV28 to TRBJ2-1; TRBD2 aligns across 10 bases. CDR3 length: 16 residues. Trimming at V came to 7 bases and at J to 6 bases, leaving 12 bases not matched to a gene. Germline V CDR1 and CDR2: MDHEN, SYDVKM. The CDR3 sequence is CASTESRIAGGNEQFF. The CDR3 DNA reads as TGTGCCAGCACCGAAAGTCGGATAGCGGGAGGCAATGAGCAGTTCTTC.

This clonotype showed up many times. This chain connects TRBV7-9 to TRBJ2-5; D is unresolved. Germline CDR1 and CDR2: SEHNR and FQNEAQ (reference sequence). The length of the CDR3 is 15 residues. V lost 5 bases and J 4 bases, leaving 17 bases between the germline ends. The CDR3: CASSPKTRLGETQYF. The CDR3 DNA reads as TGTGCCAGCAGCCCTAAGACTCGACTGGGAGAGACCCAGTACTTC.

This clonotype was picked up many times. The chain has TRBV2 and TRBJ2-7; D not certain. This CDR3 region has 11 residues. Looked up from germline, CDR1 is SNHLY and CDR2 is FYNNEI. Trimming took off 5 bases at V and 3 bases at J, with 5 bases between the two ends. For the CDR3, the DNA is TGTGCCAGCAGTCCCCGCTACGAGCAGTACTTC. Translating it yields CASSPRYEQYF.

As concerns this clonotype: A much larger clone lies one base from this, so it may be a read error. As the CDR3 is not closed by the conserved phenylalanine or tryptophan, this likely results from a read error. This chain links TRBV6-6 with TRBJ1-1, with unresolved D. This CDR3 contains 13 residues. The germline V and J ends were trimmed by 6 bases and 4 bases, with 12 bases remaining between them. Germline V gene data show CDR1 as MNHNY and CDR2 as SVGAGI (reference sequence). The CDR3 sequence is CASSTRAPTEAFL. The CDR3 coding sequence is TGTGCCAGCAGCACGAGGGCGCCCACTGAAGCTTTCCTT.

This clonotype was observed many times. CDR3 residues: CASTEAGGPYNEQFF. CDR3 coding DNA: TGCGCCAGCACTGAAGCGGGAGGACCCTACAATGAGCAGTTCTTC. The chain carries TRBV5-1 and TRBJ2-1, with TRBD2 matching 9 bases. CDR1 and CDR2 (germline): SGHRS, YFSETQ. V lost 6 bases to trimming and J lost 2 bases; unmatched junction nucleotides: 6. The CDR3 contains 15 residues. Drawing the rest from reference TRBV5-1 and TRBJ2-1, the complete variable domain is KAGVTQTPRYLIKTRGQQVTLSCSPISGHRSVSWYQQTPGQGLQFLFEYFSETQRNKGNFPGRFSGRQFSNSRSEMNVSTLELGDSALYLCASTEAGGPYNEQFFGPGTRLTVL.

A few counts support this clonotype. The chain couples TRBV7-2 to TRBJ2-3; 11 bases map to TRBD2. CDR1 is SGHTA and CDR2 is FQGNSA in the germline V gene. The CDR3 runs to 15 residues. Trimming removed 5 bases from V and 6 bases from J; junction bases left unmatched: 7. DNA of the CDR3: TGTGCCAGCAGCGTTTTAGCGGGGGGGCAGGATACGCAGTATTTT. Translated: CASSVLAGGQDTQYF.

This clonotype appeared many times. This chain uses TRBV25-1 with TRBJ2-1, with D possibly TRBD2 on 6 matching bases. V was cut by 6 bases and J by 6 bases, with 9 bases left in between. The CDR3 sequence is 12 residues long. The germline CDR1 and CDR2 sequences are MGHDK and SYGVNS. This CDR3 reads CASSRLGNEQFF. The CDR3 bases are TGTGCCAGCAGCAGACTAGGCAATGAGCAGTTCTTC.

In its sample, this clonotype was seen many times. The chain joins TRBV21-1 to TRBJ2-3; the D call of TRBD1 is as the table states it, not checked on the DNA. TRBV21-1 is listed as a pseudogene. CDR3 size: 16 residues. CDR3 amino acids: CASSKAPGGETDTQYF. DNA for the CDR3: TGTGCCAGCAGCAAGGCCCCCGGGGGCGAGACAGATACGCAGTATTTT.

A word on this clonotype: One end of the junction fails to match germline, which may point to a read error. The chain recombines TRBV6-1 with TRBJ1-5, with unresolved D. This CDR3 region has 14 residues. Germline-derived CDR1 and CDR2 are MNHNS and SASEGT. CDR3 protein: CASTEWVSSQPQHF. In nucleotides, the CDR3 is TGTGCCAGCACCGAGTGGGTGAGCAGTCAGCCCCAGCATTTT.

A word on this clonotype: The junction shows a germline mismatch at one end, possibly a read error. The gene calls are TRBV9 and TRBJ2-3; a weak D match, TRBD1 (5 bases). CDR3 length equals 12 residues. Germline CDR1 SGDLS, CDR2 YYNGEE. The CDR3 DNA reads as TGTGCCAGCACCGACAGCACAGGTACGCAGTATTTT. Encoded protein: CASTDSTGTQYF.

This chain joins TRBV28 and TRBJ2-4; 9 bases agree with TRBD1. This CDR3 comprises 13 residues. V lost 6 bases to trimming and J lost 10 bases; unmatched junction nucleotides: 7. Germline values: CDR1 MDHEN, CDR2 SYDVKM. The CDR3 loop reads CASRPTGGKIQYF. As DNA, the CDR3 is TGTGCCAGCAGACCCACAGGGGGCAAAATTCAGTACTTC.

This clonotype occurred a few times. V is TRBV5-1 and J is TRBJ2-5, with 8 positions matching TRBD1. V lost 4 bases and J lost 4; bases outside the gene matches: 6. CDR1 and CDR2 (germline): SGHRS, YFSETQ. This CDR3 region has 14 residues. CDR3 region: CASSTQGAGETQYF. CDR3 bases: TGCGCCAGCAGCACCCAGGGGGCCGGAGAGACCCAGTACTTC.

This sequence joins TRBV5-1 and TRBJ2-7, with 15 bases lining up with TRBD2. The junction had 1 base not matched to a gene; V was cut back by 3 bases and J by 3 bases. The germline V gene encodes CDR1 SGHRS and CDR2 YFSETQ. The CDR3 contains 15 residues. CDR3 DNA: TGCGCCAGCAGCTGGACTAGCGGGAGGGTCTACGAGCAGTACTTC. Protein product: CASSWTSGRVYEQYF.

Only a few counts were recorded for this clonotype. The chain employs TRBV10-3 and TRBJ2-5, with D possibly TRBD2 on 5 matching bases. Germline CDR1 reads ENHRY; CDR2 reads SYGVKD. V was clipped by 10 bases and J by 5 bases, with 17 bases between them. The CDR3 consists of 13 residues. CDR3 region: CATEGLDLETQYF. CDR3 coding DNA: TGTGCCACCGAGGGCCTAGATTTGGAGACCCAGTACTTC.

This clonotype has ten or more counts. J is TRBJ2-1 and V is TRBV5-1; tentatively, D is TRBD2 (6 bases). The V and J ends lost 4 bases and 1 base respectively, with 15 bases between them. The CDR3 extends over 16 amino acids. Germline-derived CDR1 and CDR2 are SGHRS and YFSETQ. CDR3 sequence reads: CASSGGTTPSYNEQFF. For the CDR3, the DNA is TGCGCCAGCAGCGGGGGGACGACCCCTTCCTACAATGAGCAGTTCTTC.

This clonotype was seen repeatedly, ten times or more. The gene calls are TRBV5-5 and TRBJ2-5, with D possibly being TRBD2 (6 bases). CDR1 and CDR2 (germline): SGHKS, YYEKEE (reference sequence). V was cut by 4 bases and J by 5 bases, with 21 bases left in between. The CDR3 sequence is 16 residues long. CDR3 amino acids: CASSRGLGLSLETQYF. The CDR3 nucleotides are TGTGCCAGCAGCCGGGGACTCGGCCTTTCTCTGGAGACCCAGTACTTC.

Only a few counts were recorded for this clonotype. The rearrangement links TRBV7-9 to TRBJ1-1; TRBD1 agrees at 7 bases. V gave up 3 bases and J gave up 1 base; unmatched junction bases: 5. The CDR3 has 15 residues. Germline loops: CDR1 SEHNR, CDR2 FQNEAQ (reference sequence). DNA of the CDR3: TGTGCCAGCAGCTTCTCCGGGACAGAGAACACTGAAGCTTTCTTT. Translated, it gives CASSFSGTENTEAFF.

At least ten counts were recorded for this clonotype. The chain combines TRBV20-1 with TRBJ2-7; 7 bases fit TRBD2. V trimming: 1 base; J trimming: 4 bases; junction bases outside the gene matches: 4. This CDR3 has 13 amino acids. The germline CDR1 and CDR2 sequences are DFQATT and SNEGSKA (reference sequence). CDR3 sequence: CSARVLAAYEQYF. CDR3 nucleotides: TGCAGTGCTAGAGTGCTAGCGGCGTACGAGCAGTACTTC.

This clonotype was seen many times. The J gene is TRBJ2-7, the V gene TRBV30; no definite D call. The V end was cut by 2 bases, the J end by 0 bases, with 11 bases between. CDR1 and CDR2 (germline): GTSNPN, SVGIG (reference sequence). The CDR3 is 14 residues long. This CDR3 reads CAWSRRRSSYEQYF. The CDR3 DNA reads TGTGCCTGGAGTCGGAGAAGGAGCTCCTACGAGCAGTACTTC.

With respect to this clonotype: This clone may be a read error of a much larger clone one base away. This rearrangement joins TRBV11-2 to TRBJ1-1; no reliable D call. The CDR3 totals 15 residues. Germline assignment: CDR1 SGHAT and CDR2 FQNNGV. The CDR3 coding sequence is TGTGCCAGCAGCTTAGGCACAAACATGAACGCTGAAGCTTTCTTT. Amino acids: CASSLGTNMNAEAFF.

This clonotype was observed many times. The chain carries TRBV7-2 and TRBJ2-6, with D perhaps matching TRBD1 (5 bases). The germline gives CDR1 SGHTA, CDR2 FQGNSA. Trimming took off 1 base at V and 9 bases at J, with 7 bases between the two ends. The CDR3 extends over 13 amino acids. Written as DNA, the CDR3 is TGTGCCAGCAGCTTAGACAGGATCAACGTCCTGACTTTC. Translated: CASSLDRINVLTF.

This clonotype has a count of ten or more. This chain joins TRBV19 and TRBJ2-2, with TRBD1 as a possible D gene (5 bases). CDR3 length equals 14 residues. Trimming stripped 5 bases from V and 0 bases from J, with 7 bases between. CDR1 is LNHDA, CDR2 SQIVND, per germline (reference sequence). The CDR3 DNA is TGTGCCAGTAGTGGGGCAGCGAACACCGGGGAGCTGTTTTTT. Its translation: CASSGAANTGELFF.

The chain recombines TRBV5-6 with TRBJ1-3; D is undetermined. This CDR3 has 15 amino acids. Germline lookup yields CDR1 SGHDT and CDR2 YYEEEE. Trimming removed 0 bases at V and 7 bases at J, with 14 bases between. This CDR3 is CASSLARRDRNTIYF. CDR3 DNA sequence: TGTGCCAGCAGCTTGGCCAGACGGGATCGGAACACCATATATTTT.

J is TRBJ2-7 and V is TRBV19; D not certain. V was clipped by 3 bases and J by 1 base, with 7 bases between them. CDR3 length: 13 amino acids. Germline V CDR1 and CDR2: LNHDA, SQIVND (reference sequence). CDR3 protein: CASSMGPSYEQYF. CDR3 DNA: TGTGCCAGTAGTATGGGTCCATCCTACGAGCAGTACTTC.

On this clonotype: This may be a read error: a much more frequent sequence differs by one nucleotide. V gene TRBV7-8 combines with J gene TRBJ2-5; D is possibly TRBD2 (5 bases). Germline V gives CDR1 SGHVS, CDR2 FQNEAQ. The CDR3 extends over 14 amino acids. Trimming cost V 6 bases and J 1 base, with 12 bases left between them. DNA for the CDR3: TGTGCCAGCAGATCTGGGAGTCCCCAAGAGACCCAGTACTTC. It codes for CASRSGSPQETQYF. The full variable domain, in which reference TRBV7-8 and TRBJ2-5 provide the parts outside the CDR3, is GAGVSQSPRYKVAKRGQDVALRCDPISGHVSLFWYQQALGQGPEFLTYFQNEAQLDKSGLPSDRFFAERPEGSVSTLKIQRTQQEDSAVYLCASRSGSPQETQYFGPGTRLLVL.

This chain uses TRBV28 with TRBJ1-2; D gene uncertain. There are 13 residues in the CDR3. In germline, CDR1 is MDHEN, CDR2 SYDVKM. Trimming stripped 7 bases from V and 3 bases from J, with 12 bases between. The DNA for the CDR3 is TGTGCCAGCACCCTGGCCTCTGACTATGGCTACACCTTC. This translates into CASTLASDYGYTF.

This clonotype has ten or more counts. The J gene is TRBJ2-7, the V gene TRBV2; a possible D gene is TRBD1 (6 bases). Germline loops: CDR1 SNHLY, CDR2 FYNNEI. V lost 8 bases, J lost 3 bases, and 11 bases lay in between. This CDR3 spans 12 amino acids. The CDR3 protein is CASQGLGYEQYF. CDR3 nucleotide sequence: TGTGCCAGCCAGGGGTTGGGCTACGAGCAGTACTTC.